This entry features one TCR beta chain sequence. This sample is drawn from a study of blood T cell repertoires in COVID-19. Libraries were prepared by immunoSEQ multiplex PCR; TCRdb keeps only in-frame clonotypes and omits some of them. The sample has 35,000 to 55,000 clones; 87% are singletons. The V end lost 1 base, the J end lost 3 bases, and 15 bases lay between the germline ends. The V gene's germline CDR1 is SEHNR and CDR2 FQNEAQ (reference sequence). The CDR3 sequence is 16 residues long. Sequenced: peripheral blood. This sequence joins TRBV7-9 and TRBJ1-1; no reliable D call. The TCR originated in a human donor in a cohort sampled during active COVID-19. The CDR3 nucleotides are TGTGCCAGCAGCTTAGATTTGGAGGGAAAGTACACTGAAGCTTTCTTT. It yields the protein CASSLDLEGKYTEAFF.